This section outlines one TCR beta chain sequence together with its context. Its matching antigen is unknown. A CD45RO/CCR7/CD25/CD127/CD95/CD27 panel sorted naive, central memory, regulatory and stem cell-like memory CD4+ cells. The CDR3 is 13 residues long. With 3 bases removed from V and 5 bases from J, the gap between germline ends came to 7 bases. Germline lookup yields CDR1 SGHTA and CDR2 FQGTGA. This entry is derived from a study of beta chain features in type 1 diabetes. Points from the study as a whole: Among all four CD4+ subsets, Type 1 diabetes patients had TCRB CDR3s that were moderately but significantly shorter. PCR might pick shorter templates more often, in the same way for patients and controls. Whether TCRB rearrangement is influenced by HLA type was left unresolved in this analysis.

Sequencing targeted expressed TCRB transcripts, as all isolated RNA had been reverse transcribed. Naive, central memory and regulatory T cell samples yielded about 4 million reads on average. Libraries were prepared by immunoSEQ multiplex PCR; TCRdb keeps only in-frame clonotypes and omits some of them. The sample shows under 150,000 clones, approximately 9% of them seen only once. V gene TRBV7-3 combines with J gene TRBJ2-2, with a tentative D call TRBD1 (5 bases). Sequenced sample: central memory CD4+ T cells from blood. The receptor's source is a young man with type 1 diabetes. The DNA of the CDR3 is TGTGCCAGCAGCTTCCGGACAACCGGGGAGCTGTTTTTT. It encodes CASSFRTTGELFF. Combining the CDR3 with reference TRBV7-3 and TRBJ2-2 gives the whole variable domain GAGVSQTPSNKVTEKGKYVELRCDPISGHTALYWYRQSLGQGPEFLIYFQGTGAADDSGLPNDRFFAVRPEGSVSTLKIQRTERGDSAVYLCASSFRTTGELFFGEGSRLTVL.